This T cell receptor beta chain was identified in a study of T-cell memory formation after mild COVID-19. Study details: Clustering of TCRs was largely donor specific.

This clonotype has a handful of counts. Its antigen is not identified. From the 5' RACE reads, TCRdb called clonotypes with MiXCR, one entry per CDR3 protein. Of approximately 210,000 distinct CDR3 sequences in the sample, 10% to 13% are singletons; the top ten hold approximately 3%. Germline V gives CDR1 SGHRS, CDR2 YFSETQ. The CDR3 has 14 residues. V gave up 5 bases and J gave up 3 bases, with 11 bases separating them. Regarding the study as a whole: CD4/CD8 balance held among clones contracting day 15 to 85, and later expanders leaned CD4+. Memory cells collected pre-infection included some clones that later responded, suggesting cross-reactive memory joined. CD8+ contracting clones occupied EMRA, while CD4+ ones occupied mainly CM and EM.

V and J are TRBV5-1 and TRBJ1-4; the D gene is possibly TRBD1 (5 bases). Material: PBMCs or a T cell subset sorted from them (not recorded which). The TCR sequence derives from a man aged 18 to 29 who had mild COVID-19 (a few samples of this study predate the infection). Cell type and time point are not known. CDR3 amino acids: CASSGGFANEKLFF. The CDR3 DNA reads TGCGCCAGCAGTGGGGGTTTCGCTAATGAAAAACTGTTTTTT.